Below are 27 T cell receptor beta chains sequenced from a single sample in a study of OX40 agonist ivuxolimab in advanced cancers. Assay: immunoSEQ multiplex PCR; the TCRdb copy retains only in-frame clones and omits some. Of about 88,000 clones listed, approximately 90% are singletons. The specimen was CD4+ or CD8+ T cells sorted from blood, collected in a trial of the OX40 agonist ivuxolimab. Receptors were obtained from an adult with an advanced solid tumor such as melanoma, head and neck, liver or kidney cancer.

The V gene is TRBV23-1, the J gene TRBJ2-7; 8 positions agree with TRBD1. TRBV23-1 is an ORF, with its function uncertain. CDR3 length: 15 residues. The junction had 3 bases not matched to a gene; V was cut back by 0 bases and J by 2 bases. DNA for the CDR3: TGCGCCAGCAGTCAATCGCGGGACAGGACCTACGAGCAGTACTTC. Its translation: CASSQSRDRTYEQYF.

V usage is TRBV5-4 and J usage is TRBJ2-3; D is possibly TRBD2 (5 bases). Trimming pared 7 bases from V and 3 bases from J, leaving 12 bases between. CDR1 SGHNT and CDR2 YYREEE come from the germline V gene (reference sequence). This CDR3 spans 13 amino acids. The CDR3 protein is CASGSTSTDTQYF. CDR3 nucleotide sequence: TGTGCCAGCGGGAGTACGAGTACAGATACGCAGTATTTT.

V gene TRBV9 combines with J gene TRBJ2-1, with D maybe TRBD2 (6 bases). Germline lookup yields CDR1 SGDLS and CDR2 YYNGEE. This CDR3 has 15 residues. V gave up 0 bases and J gave up 1 base, with 8 bases separating them. CDR3 sequence: CASSVGAGSYNEQFF. In DNA form, the CDR3 reads TGTGCCAGCAGCGTAGGGGCGGGGTCCTACAATGAGCAGTTCTTC. The full variable domain, rest sourced from reference TRBV9 and TRBJ2-1, is DSGVTQTPKHLITATGQRVTLRCSPRSGDLSVYWYQQSLDQGLQFLIQYYNGEERAKGNILERFSAQQFPDLHSELNLSSLELGDSALYFCASSVGAGSYNEQFFGPGTRLTVL.

This chain uses TRBV19 with TRBJ2-5; 14 bases align to TRBD2. V lost 5 bases, J lost 4 bases, and 6 bases stayed unmatched. The CDR3 extends over 16 amino acids. CDR1 is LNHDA, CDR2 SQIVND, per germline (reference sequence). CDR3 DNA: TGTGCCAGTAGTGCGACGGGGACTAGCGGGGGAGAGACCCAGTACTTC. Amino acids: CASSATGTSGGETQYF.

V and J are TRBV7-2 and TRBJ2-7, with D possibly TRBD2 on 7 matching bases. V was shortened by 2 bases and J by 3 bases, with 11 bases between the two germline ends. In germline, CDR1 is SGHTA, CDR2 FQGNSA. The CDR3 consists of 14 residues. CDR3 in DNA: TGTGCCAGCAGCTTAAGGGGGGGGCACTACGAGCAGTACTTC. Amino acid sequence: CASSLRGGHYEQYF.

V is TRBV5-6 and J is TRBJ2-2; D unclear. The CDR3 sequence is 14 residues long. The germline gives CDR1 SGHDT, CDR2 YYEEEE. V was shortened by 0 bases and J by 6 bases, with 9 bases between the two germline ends. The chain's CDR3 is CASSLAGFPGELFF. The CDR3, as DNA: TGTGCCAGCAGCTTGGCTGGGTTCCCCGGGGAGCTGTTTTTT.

V usage is TRBV7-2 and J usage is TRBJ1-1; the D gene is possibly TRBD1 (6 bases). Trimming took off 3 bases at V and 5 bases at J, with 13 bases between the two ends. The CDR3 length is 14 residues. Germline V CDR1 and CDR2: SGHTA, FQGNSA. The CDR3 here is CASSLGGRETEAFF. The CDR3 bases are TGTGCCAGCAGCTTGGGGGGCCGTGAGACTGAAGCTTTCTTT.

The J gene is TRBJ2-5, the V gene TRBV5-1; the D gene could be TRBD1 or TRBD2 (5 bases each). With the DNA end fitting TRBJ2-7 better, the J assignment may be wrong. Germline CDR1 and CDR2: SGHRS and YFSETQ. The CDR3 has 14 amino acids. The CDR3, as DNA: TGCGCCAGCAGCTGGGGCGGAGGAAGGTACGAGCAGTACTTC. This gives the protein CASSWGGGRYEQYF.

In its sample, this clone was seen once. The chain employs TRBV9 and TRBJ2-5; 10 nucleotides align to TRBD2. The V and J ends lost 1 base and 2 bases, in that order; junction bases with no gene match: 2. Germline V lookup: CDR1 SGDLS, CDR2 YYNGEE. There are 15 residues in the CDR3. CDR3 nucleotides: TGTGCCAGCAGCGTACCTAGCGGGGGACAAGAGACCCAGTACTTC. Amino acid sequence: CASSVPSGGQETQYF.

The rearrangement joins TRBV4-3 to TRBJ2-3; 7 bases line up with TRBD2. The ends lost 0 bases at V and 1 base at J; junction bases unmatched: 1. CDR1 LGHNA and CDR2 YSLEER come from the germline V gene. This CDR3 region has 15 residues. CDR3 nucleotide sequence: TGCGCCAGCAGCCAAGATCTAGCGGGCACAGATACGCAGTATTTT. It encodes CASSQDLAGTDTQYF.

The rearrangement uses TRBV28 and TRBJ2-7, with TRBD1 identical over 7 bases. The V and J ends lost 5 bases and 3 bases, in that order; junction bases with no gene match: 7. CDR1 is MDHEN, CDR2 SYDVKM, per germline. This CDR3 region has 14 residues. The CDR3 reads CASSLPGQLYEQYF. The CDR3 region has the DNA TGTGCCAGCAGTCTTCCGGGACAGCTCTACGAGCAGTACTTC. The whole variable domain, remainder taken from reference TRBV28 and TRBJ2-7, is DVKVTQSSRYLVKRTGEKVFLECVQDMDHENMFWYRQDPGLGLRLIYFSYDVKMKEKGDIPEGYSVSREKKERFSLILESASTNQTSMYLCASSLPGQLYEQYFGPGTRLTVT.

The chain employs TRBV6-1 and TRBJ1-1; a possible D gene is TRBD1 (5 bases). V lost 2 bases, J lost 8 bases, and 15 bases lay in between. The germline V gene has CDR1 MNHNS and CDR2 SASEGT. The CDR3 is 14 amino acids. CDR3: CASSEWVVGAEAFF. The DNA for the CDR3 is TGTGCCAGCAGTGAATGGGTTGTTGGGGCAGAAGCTTTCTTT.

The count of this clone is one. V gene TRBV12-5 combines with J gene TRBJ2-7; D gene uncertain. Trimming took 1 base from V and 0 from J, leaving 16 bases between them. This CDR3 has 17 amino acids. CDR1 and CDR2 (germline): LGHNT, FRNRAP. This CDR3 reads CASGLAFPGQSSYEQYF. Written as DNA, the CDR3 is TGTGCTAGTGGTTTGGCATTCCCCGGGCAGAGCTCCTACGAGCAGTACTTC.

Points on this clone: Sequence at one end of the junction differs from germline and may be a read error. The chain joins TRBV11-3 to TRBJ2-7; D unclear. CDR3 length equals 9 residues. Germline CDR1 is SGHNT and CDR2 is YENEEA. The CDR3 bases are TGTGCCAGCAGCCCCGAGTGCGCCTTC. Its translation: CASSPECAF.

The chain has TRBV9 and TRBJ2-3; D gene uncertain. V was pared by 1 base and J by 0 bases, with 6 bases between. CDR1 and CDR2 (germline): SGDLS, YYNGEE. The CDR3 contains 14 residues. The CDR3 DNA is TGTGCCAGCAGCGTATCATGGAGCACAGATACGCAGTATTTT. Its protein product is CASSVSWSTDTQYF.

The gene calls are TRBV19 and TRBJ1-1; D perhaps matches TRBD1 (6 bases). The ends were cut back, 6 bases at V and 0 bases at J, with 14 bases in the middle. The CDR3 runs 15 residues. Germline V gene sequence: CDR1 LNHDA, CDR2 SQIVND (reference sequence). This CDR3 reads CASRGGTPMNTEAFF. CDR3 nucleotides: TGTGCCAGTAGGGGCGGGACACCTATGAACACTGAAGCTTTCTTT.

The rearrangement links TRBV2 to TRBJ1-5; TRBD1 matches at 7 bases. Germline CDR1 is SNHLY and CDR2 is FYNNEI. V shed 11 bases and J 0 bases; nucleotides not matched to a gene: 7. The CDR3 contains 14 residues. The CDR3 protein is CAGGTDYSNQPQHF. DNA for the CDR3: TGTGCCGGAGGGACAGATTATAGCAATCAGCCCCAGCATTTT.

The chain couples TRBV18 to TRBJ1-1; D gene ambiguous. Germline V gives CDR1 KGHSH, CDR2 LQKENI. The CDR3 has 14 residues. Trimming cost V 5 bases and J 3 bases, with 13 bases left between them. CDR3 protein: CASSEHPTDTEAFF. The CDR3 DNA follows: TGTGCCAGCTCAGAGCACCCGACGGACACTGAAGCTTTCTTT.

The chain has TRBV15 and TRBJ2-3, with 15 bases lining up with TRBD2. Germline-derived CDR1 and CDR2 are LNHNV and YYDKDF (reference sequence). This CDR3 is built from 16 residues. With V trimmed by 8 bases and J by 0 bases, 3 bases remained unmatched. This chain's CDR3 is CATGTSGGPSTDTQYF. In nucleotides, the CDR3 is TGTGCCACCGGGACTAGCGGGGGGCCGAGCACAGATACGCAGTATTTT.

The chain has TRBV13 and TRBJ2-1; 10 bases match TRBD2. This CDR3 has 16 residues. The ends lost 2 bases at V and 3 bases at J; junction bases unmatched: 4. Looked up from germline, CDR1 is PRHDT and CDR2 is FYEKMQ (reference sequence). The CDR3, as DNA: TGTGCCAGCAGCTTACGGCTAGCGGGAGACTACAATGAGCAGTTCTTC. Translating it yields CASSLRLAGDYNEQFF.

The V gene is TRBV11-2, the J gene TRBJ2-4; 10 bases fit TRBD1. Trimming removed 5 bases from V and 6 bases from J; junction bases left unmatched: 4. Germline V gene sequence: CDR1 SGHAT, CDR2 FQNNGV. The CDR3 is made up of 14 amino acids. CDR3 in amino acids: CASSPGQGRNIQYF. CDR3 sequence (DNA): TGTGCCAGCAGCCCGGGACAGGGGCGAAACATTCAGTACTTC.

The V and J genes are TRBV19 and TRBJ1-2; D is unresolved. The CDR3 is 13 residues long. V was shortened by 3 bases and J by 3 bases, with 8 bases between the two germline ends. Germline V CDR1 and CDR2: LNHDA, SQIVND (reference sequence). The CDR3, as DNA: TGTGCCAGTAGTATCAAAGGGTACTATGGCTACACCTTC. Translating gives CASSIKGYYGYTF.

The rearrangement joins TRBV6-5 to TRBJ1-4, with unresolved D. This CDR3 region has 15 residues. Trimming left V 2 bases short and J 0 bases short, with 7 bases between. From germline, CDR1 is MNHEY and CDR2 SVGAGI. The chain's CDR3 is CASSYAAATNEKLFF. The CDR3 region has the DNA TGTGCCAGCAGTTACGCCGCCGCAACTAATGAAAAACTGTTTTTT.

This chain links TRBV6-6 with TRBJ1-2; D is unresolved. The CDR3 covers 14 residues. The germline V gene has CDR1 MNHNY and CDR2 SVGAGI (reference sequence). Trimming left V 2 bases short and J 7 bases short, with 14 bases between. DNA of the CDR3: TGTGCCAGCAGTTACCTCGATGGTCACTTTGGCTACACCTTC. The encoded protein is CASSYLDGHFGYTF.

V gene TRBV11-2 combines with J gene TRBJ2-5; 9 bases match TRBD1. CDR3 size: 14 residues. Trimming removed 5 bases from V and 1 base from J; junction bases left unmatched: 2. Germline V lookup: CDR1 SGHAT, CDR2 FQNNGV. The CDR3 spells CASSKQGAQETQYF. In DNA, the CDR3 is TGTGCCAGCAGCAAACAGGGGGCCCAAGAGACCCAGTACTTC.

This clone appeared a few times. This chain links TRBV5-4 with TRBJ2-3; the D is unclear. The germline V gene has CDR1 SGHNT and CDR2 YYREEE (reference sequence). The V end was cut by 5 bases, the J end by 5 bases, with 6 bases between. This CDR3 comprises 11 residues. The CDR3 nucleotides read TGTGCCAGCAGGGGCGTAGATACGCAGTATTTT. Encoded protein: CASRGVDTQYF.

CDR3 nucleotide sequence: TGTGCCAGCAGCCTGACGGTTGGAAACACCATATATTTT. This translates into CASSLTVGNTIYF. The V call is TRBV7-9, the J call TRBJ1-3; D gene unclear. Germline CDR1 is SEHNR and CDR2 is FQNEAQ (reference sequence). Deletions cut 5 bases from V and 3 bases from J, with 8 bases between. The CDR3 is 13 amino acids.